Listed below are T cell receptor beta chains from one sample, sequenced in a study of OX40 agonist ivuxolimab in advanced cancers. Profiling relied on immunoSEQ multiplex PCR, and the TCRdb table lists in-frame clones only, not all of them. Of 90,000 to 130,000 clones in the sample, 91% were seen once. Sequenced here: CD4+ or CD8+ T cells sorted from blood, sampled in a trial of the OX40 agonist ivuxolimab. The receptors stem from an adult with an advanced solid tumor such as melanoma, head and neck, liver or kidney cancer. Each CDR3 is given with its conserved first and last residue. Fields, in order: V gene, D gene, CDR3 length, J gene, clone size, CDR3 protein, CDR3 DNA. A D gene is named only where the DNA matches it firmly. The size entry is marked missing in some rows and otherwise reads once, few, many or a size class.

>TRBV28|NA|12|TRBJ2-3|NA
CASSLIGDTQYF
TGTGCCAGCAGTTTAATAGGGGATACGCAGTATTTT
>TRBV5-1|NA|15|TRBJ1-5|NA
CASSLFPLGGQPQHF
TGCGCCAGCAGCTTGTTTCCCCTGGGGGGTCAGCCCCAGCATTTT
>TRBV4-1|NA|16|TRBJ1-5|NA
CASSQDLAGPNQPQHF
TGCGCCAGCAGCCAAGACCTGGCGGGACCCAATCAGCCCCAGCATTTT
>TRBV30|NA|12|TRBJ1-3|few
CAWGGQGNTIYF
TGTGCCTGGGGGGGGCAAGGAAACACCATATATTTT
>TRBV7-8|NA|11|TRBJ1-1|NA
CASSLDTEAFF
TGTGCCAGCAGCTTGGACACTGAAGCTTTCTTT
>TRBV11-3|NA|14|TRBJ2-2|NA
CASSPSGGTGELFF
TGTGCCAGCAGCCCTAGTGGGGGAACCGGGGAGCTGTTTTTT
>TRBV2|TRBD2|14|TRBJ2-3|NA
CASSPGTSSDTQYF
TGTGCCAGCAGTCCCGGGACTAGCTCCGATACGCAGTATTTT
>TRBV6-5|NA|15|TRBJ2-1|NA
CASRGGTVTYNEQFF
TGTGCCAGCAGAGGGGGGACAGTAACTTACAATGAGCAGTTCTTC
>TRBV5-1|TRBD2|15|TRBJ2-1|NA
CASSLGGGRANEQFF
TGCGCCAGCAGCTTGGGGGGCGGGAGGGCCAATGAGCAGTTCTTC
>TRBV6-5|NA|14|TRBJ2-7|NA
CASSPGPSSYEQYF
TGTGCCAGCAGCCCGGGACCGAGCTCCTACGAGCAGTACTTC
>TRBV11-2|NA|14|TRBJ2-5|NA
CASSSGTTQETQYF
TGTGCCAGCAGCTCCGGGACAACTCAAGAGACCCAGTACTTC
>TRBV6-1|NA|15|TRBJ2-1|once
CASRRAGSFYNEQFF
TGTGCCAGCAGGAGAGCGGGCTCTTTCTACAATGAGCAGTTCTTC
>TRBV7-9|NA|15|TRBJ1-2|NA
CASSFTGAGNYGYTF
TGTGCCAGCAGCTTCACGGGCGCCGGTAACTATGGCTACACCTTC
>TRBV10-3|NA|13|TRBJ1-4|NA
CAIGDSTNEKLFF
TGTGCCATCGGGGATTCAACTAATGAAAAACTGTTTTTT
>TRBV12-5|NA|15|TRBJ2-5|NA
CASAPVGSIIETQYF
TGTGCTAGTGCCCCCGTGGGCAGCATAATAGAGACCCAGTACTTC
>TRBV18|TRBD1|12|TRBJ1-2|NA
CASSTQGYGYTF
TGTGCCAGCTCAACACAGGGGTATGGCTACACCTTC
>TRBV6-6|NA|14|TRBJ1-1|NA
CASSYSNPEREAFF
TGTGCCAGCAGTTACTCGAATCCGGAGAGAGAAGCTTTCTTT
>TRBV7-2|NA|12|TRBJ2-5|NA
CASSQTGETQYF
TGTGCCAGCAGCCAAACAGGGGAGACCCAGTACTTC
>TRBV2|TRBD1|15|TRBJ2-4|NA
CASSELAGGKNIQYF
TGTGCCAGCAGTGAATTGGCAGGGGGCAAAAACATTCAGTACTTC
>TRBV9|TRBD2|15|TRBJ2-3|NA
CASSRGGTSGDTQYF
TGTGCCAGCTCAAGGGGCGGGACTAGCGGGGATACGCAGTATTTT
>TRBV6-1|TRBD2|16|TRBJ2-5|NA
CASSEPLPSGSGTQYF
TGTGCCAGCAGTGAACCCCTACCTAGCGGGAGTGGGACCCAGTACTTC
>TRBV2|TRBD1|13|TRBJ1-2|once
CASSGQGGGGYTF
TGTGCCAGCAGTGGACAGGGCGGTGGAGGCTACACCTTC
>TRBV6-5|NA|13|TRBJ1-1|NA
CASSLRENTEAFF
TGTGCCAGCAGCCTACGTGAGAACACTGAAGCTTTCTTT
>TRBV18|TRBD1|15|TRBJ1-1|NA
CASSLTGGLNTEAFF
TGTGCCAGCTCACTCACAGGGGGCCTGAACACTGAAGCTTTCTTT
>TRBV5-1|TRBD2|17|TRBJ2-1|NA
CASSGIYSGGSYNEQFF
TGCGCCAGCAGCGGGATCTATAGCGGGGGTTCTTACAATGAGCAGTTCTTC
>TRBV19|NA|15|TRBJ1-5|NA
CASSVDRGALQPQHF
TGTGCCAGTAGTGTGGACAGAGGGGCCTTACAGCCCCAGCATTTT
>TRBV9|TRBD2|16|TRBJ2-5|few
CASSPLGGSMPETQYF
TGTGCCAGCAGCCCCCTGGGGGGGTCTATGCCGGAGACCCAGTACTTC
>TRBV15|TRBD1|15|TRBJ2-1|few
CATSRAGTGSNEQFF
TGTGCCACCAGCAGAGCCGGGACAGGCAGCAATGAGCAGTTCTTC
>TRBV5-1|TRBD1|18|TRBJ2-6|NA
CASSFPGTGVNGANVLTF
TGCGCCAGCAGCTTCCCCGGGACAGGGGTAAATGGGGCCAACGTCCTGACTTTC
>TRBV2|TRBD1|14|TRBJ1-2|NA
CASSGDRADYGYTF
TGTGCCAGCAGTGGGGACAGGGCCGATTATGGCTACACCTTC
>TRBV10-1|TRBD1|16|TRBJ2-7|NA
CASSATGVGSSYEQYF
TGCGCCAGCAGTGCTACAGGGGTAGGAAGCTCCTACGAGCAGTACTTC
>TRBV18|NA|14|TRBJ2-3|NA
CASSPASPTDTQYF
TGTGCCAGCTCACCAGCTAGCCCCACAGATACGCAGTATTTT
>TRBV10-1|NA|14|TRBJ2-3|NA
CASSELLAQGTQYF
TGCGCCAGCAGTGAGCTCTTGGCCCAGGGTACGCAGTATTTT
>TRBV6-1|TRBD1|13|TRBJ2-5|NA
CASSYDRDGTQYF
TGTGCCAGCAGTTATGACAGGGATGGGACCCAGTACTTC
>TRBV9|NA|16|TRBJ2-2|NA
CASSVDGVANTGELFF
TGTGCCAGCAGCGTAGACGGGGTCGCGAACACCGGGGAGCTGTTTTTT
>TRBV6-6|NA|14|TRBJ1-5|NA
CASSALSSNQPQHF
TGTGCCAGCAGTGCCCTTAGTAGCAATCAGCCCCAGCATTTT
>TRBV7-6|NA|12|TRBJ2-7|NA
CASGTETYEQYF
TGTGCCAGCGGTACAGAGACCTACGAGCAGTACTTC
>TRBV2|NA|15|TRBJ1-2|NA
CASSEGGSGSYGYTF
TGTGCCAGCAGTGAAGGGGGGTCGGGGAGCTATGGCTACACCTTC
>TRBV18|NA|12|TRBJ2-3|NA
CASSPQGDTQYF
TGTGCCAGCTCACCCCAGGGAGATACGCAGTATTTT
>TRBV11-3|NA|12|TRBJ2-3|NA
CASSSGEDTQYF
TGTGCCAGCAGCTCCGGGGAAGATACGCAGTATTTT
>TRBV2|TRBD1|15|TRBJ1-5|NA
CASKGDRGVGQPQHF
TGTGCCAGCAAGGGAGACAGGGGGGTCGGTCAGCCCCAGCATTTT
>TRBV7-2|NA|15|TRBJ2-1|NA
CASSLDWSSYNEQFF
TGTGCCAGCAGCTTAGACTGGTCTTCCTACAATGAGCAGTTCTTC